This T cell receptor beta chain was captured by sequencing in a study of cytomegalovirus exposure and HLA in healthy donors. Study in general: The approximately 120 validation repertoires used the same platform as the 600 to 750 first-cohort repertoires (as reported by a later analysis). Study-level results: The dataset shows that most TCR sequences were rare, while some public TCRs occurred in many donors. Listed as cytomegalovirus-associated were roughly 180 TCR beta chains.

Repertoires were generated with immunoSEQ multiplex PCR, while TCRdb's copy carries only in-frame clones and drops some. Here the sample spans around 250,000 clones, nearly 90% being singletons. Germline values: CDR1 SQVTM, CDR2 ANQGSEA. Trimming at V came to 7 bases and at J to 5 bases, leaving 15 bases not matched to a gene. This CDR3 comprises 15 residues. With regard to this clone: The antigen is not known.

The chain uses TRBV29-1 and TRBJ2-3; 7 bases match TRBD2. Sequencing was carried out using PBMCs. The clonotype was recovered from a woman between 18 and 29 years old in good health and CMV-seronegative. The CDR3 loop reads CSADYRGDRGDTQYF. CDR3 nucleotide sequence: TGCAGCGCCGACTATCGGGGGGATCGTGGAGATACGCAGTATTTT.